This T cell receptor beta chain appears in the sequencing data of a study of T-cell memory formation after mild COVID-19 (dated by TCRdb to the early 2020s). At the level of the whole study: TCR sequence clusters from the two donors were largely donor specific. Longitudinal TCRalpha and TCRbeta repertoire sequencing tracked T-cell clones expanding and contracting after mild COVID-19 in a couple of donors. The cohort was made up of two young adult volunteers, one female and one male, who were previously healthy.

General findings and caveats noted by the study authors: The second-wave clones that peaked on day 37 were not confirmed to be SARS-CoV-2 specific. Some responding clones were found in pre-infection memory, which suggests that pre-existing cross-reactive memory T cells took part in the SARS-CoV-2 response. Contracting CD4+ clones were located mainly in the CM and EM memory subsets, whereas CD8+ clones were found to be enriched in EMRA. Only a couple of mild cases were covered by the study, and larger cohorts that include severe cases with pre-infection samples were considered necessary. Balanced CD4/CD8 phenotypes were observed for clones contracting from day 15 to 85, whereas a bias towards CD4+ was observed for a second wave of clones expanding from day 15 to 37.

V is pruned by 5 bases and J by 2 bases, leaving 2 bases of the junction without a gene match. From the cysteine up to the phenylalanine, the CDR3 has a length of 12 residues. The DNA shown is the 36-base CDR3, in frame from base 1. Based on the germline V gene, the CDR1 and CDR2 sequences are SQVTM and ANQGSEA. Ficoll-Paque density gradient centrifugation was the method used to isolate PBMCs. Reads for this sample came from an Illumina NovaSeq 6000. cDNA libraries for TCRalpha and TCRbeta were prepared by 5'RACE using constant-segment primers, with sample barcodes and unique molecular identifiers added. RNA was extracted from every sample with Trizol reagent. The libraries were amplified in two PCR steps, and the second step added a second sample barcode and Illumina TruSeq adapters. Sequencing of libraries was performed on an Illumina NovaSeq with 2 x 150 bp paired-end reads. Per the authors' processing: With migec v1.2.7, reads were demultiplexed and then collapsed into UMI-guided consensus sequences. Using mixcr v2.1.11, the UMI consensuses were aligned to TRA and TRB V and J templates and assembled into clonotypes. A clonotype was counted as expanded or contracted only when both edgeR and NoisET called the clonotype significant, with the noise models trained on biological replicates. For edgeR calls, a false discovery rate-adjusted p below 0.01 and a log2 fold-change threshold of 1 were applied. As an exploratory analysis of dynamics, PCA with hierarchical clustering was applied to max-normalized trajectories of the 1000 most abundant clonotypes. Separately sequenced CD4+ and CD8+ repertoires were used to assign the CD4 or CD8 phenotype of responding clones. Through fastp at Q25 and MiXCR, TCRdb rebuilt clones from the public reads, retaining in-frame beta chains. Every CDR3 protein is listed once, alongside the most common genes and DNA of its rows. The V and J calls reflect TCRdb's pipeline rather than the authors' work. The table for this sample lists a few hundred thousand distinct CDR3 sequences; about 10% of them were counted only once. Approximately 2.8% of the sample is in the top ten clones.

Of note for this clonotype: Its antigen is currently not known. One base away there is no much larger clone; base qualities are not given.

The specimen was PBMCs or a T cell subset sorted from them (not recorded which). The clonotype originates from a young man who had mild COVID-19 (a few samples of this study predate the infection). The sample titles of this study are shuffled in the database, so cell type and time point are left out; the donor was told from shared clones. The sequence is built from TRBV29-1 and TRBJ2-7; 8 bases in between match TRBD1. The CDR3 reads as follows: CSVSTGAYEQYF. In nucleotide form, the sequence is TGCAGCGTTTCGACAGGGGCCTACGAGCAGTACTTC.